Following are 9 T cell receptor beta chains from one sample sequenced in a study of CD8 T cells in ankylosing spondylitis. One entry per CDR3 protein, called by TCRdb with MiXCR from the 5' RACE reads. The data contain roughly 42,000 distinct CDR3 sequences, less than 3.5% of them singletons. The source material was blood, either unsorted or a sorted T cell fraction (not recorded which). The receptors here all came from a male donor with ankylosing spondylitis or in good health (not recorded which).

This clonotype was seen many times. The chain uses TRBV9 and TRBJ2-7, with D perhaps being TRBD1 or TRBD2 (7 bases each). CDR3 size: 22 residues. Between the trimmed V and J ends, which lost 0 bases and 3 bases, there was a span of 34 bases. Germline lookup yields CDR1 SGDLS and CDR2 YYNGEE. CDR3 sequence: CASSVGPTQGPGMAGADYEQYF. CDR3 DNA: TGTGCCAGCAGCGTAGGGCCCACACAGGGGCCGGGAATGGCGGGGGCCGACTACGAGCAGTACTTC.

Ten or more counts support this clonotype. The chain couples TRBV9 to TRBJ2-5; D unresolved. Trimming removed 2 bases at V and 4 bases at J, with 9 bases between. This CDR3 has 13 residues. The germline CDR1 and CDR2 sequences are SGDLS and YYNGEE. The CDR3 sequence: CASSVGGTETQYF. CDR3 DNA sequence: TGTGCCAGCAGCGTCGGCGGTACAGAGACCCAGTACTTC.

This clonotype was counted at least ten times. The V gene is TRBV9, the J gene TRBJ2-4, with TRBD1 as a possible D gene (6 bases). CDR1 is SGDLS, CDR2 YYNGEE, per germline. V shed 3 bases and J shed 8 bases, with 18 bases lying between them. This CDR3 has 15 amino acids. The CDR3 DNA follows: TGTGCCAGCAGCGCGACCCCCATAGCAGGGGACATTCAGTACTTC. Translated: CASSATPIAGDIQYF.

This clonotype has at least ten counts. J is TRBJ1-5 and V is TRBV5-1; TRBD1 agrees at 7 bases. J gave up 0 bases and V 4 bases, and 22 bases lay outside the gene matches. The CDR3 has 21 amino acids. From germline, CDR1 is SGHRS and CDR2 YFSETQ. The CDR3 region is CASSPPGANRGGRYSNQPQHF. CDR3 in DNA: TGCGCCAGCAGCCCACCTGGGGCAAACAGGGGCGGGAGATATAGCAATCAGCCCCAGCATTTT.

This clonotype showed up many times. This rearrangement joins TRBV9 to TRBJ2-2; unclear D gene. This CDR3 comprises 14 residues. V was cut by 7 bases and J by 1 base, with 11 bases left in between. Per the germline V gene, CDR1 is SGDLS and CDR2 is YYNGEE. The DNA for the CDR3 is TGTGCCAGCGGGGTGGGGTTGAACACCGGGGAGCTGTTTTTT. This sequence encodes CASGVGLNTGELFF. Full variable domain (missing parts from reference TRBV9 and TRBJ2-2): DSGVTQTPKHLITATGQRVTLRCSPRSGDLSVYWYQQSLDQGLQFLIQYYNGEERAKGNILERFSAQQFPDLHSELNLSSLELGDSALYFCASGVGLNTGELFFGEGSRLTVL.

This clonotype was observed at least ten times. The chain recombines TRBV21-1 with TRBJ2-1; the table names TRBD1, a call not compared with the DNA. TRBV21-1 is a pseudogene segment. The CDR3 has 15 amino acids. The CDR3 spells CASSKGEQGFNEQFF. The CDR3, as DNA: TGTGCCAGCAGCAAAGGGGAACAGGGATTCAATGAGCAGTTCTTC.

This clonotype was found many times. This sequence joins TRBV9 and TRBJ2-2; the D gene is possibly TRBD1 (6 bases). V lost 2 bases to trimming and J lost 3 bases, with 11 bases between them. Germline V gene sequence: CDR1 SGDLS, CDR2 YYNGEE. There are 15 residues in the CDR3. This CDR3 is CASSVDSPHTGELFF. CDR3 bases: TGTGCCAGCAGCGTGGACAGCCCTCACACCGGGGAGCTGTTTTTT.

This clonotype has ten or more counts. The rearrangement uses TRBV9 and TRBJ2-7; 11 bases map to TRBD2. The CDR3 totals 15 residues. V shed 2 bases, J shed 5 bases, and the junction held 6 bases outside the gene matches. CDR1 SGDLS and CDR2 YYNGEE come from the germline V gene. The DNA for the CDR3 is TGTGCCAGCAGCGTTACTAGCGGGAGCCTCCACGAGCAGTACTTC. This codes for CASSVTSGSLHEQYF.

This clonotype has at least ten counts. The chain joins TRBV9 to TRBJ1-2; TRBD1 might be the D (6 bases). The germline CDR1 and CDR2 sequences are SGDLS and YYNGEE. The CDR3 extends over 11 amino acids. Trimming shortened V by 6 bases and J by 8 bases, and 11 bases separated the two germline ends. The CDR3: CASTRGNGYTF. DNA for the CDR3: TGTGCCAGCACTAGGGGGAACGGCTACACCTTC.